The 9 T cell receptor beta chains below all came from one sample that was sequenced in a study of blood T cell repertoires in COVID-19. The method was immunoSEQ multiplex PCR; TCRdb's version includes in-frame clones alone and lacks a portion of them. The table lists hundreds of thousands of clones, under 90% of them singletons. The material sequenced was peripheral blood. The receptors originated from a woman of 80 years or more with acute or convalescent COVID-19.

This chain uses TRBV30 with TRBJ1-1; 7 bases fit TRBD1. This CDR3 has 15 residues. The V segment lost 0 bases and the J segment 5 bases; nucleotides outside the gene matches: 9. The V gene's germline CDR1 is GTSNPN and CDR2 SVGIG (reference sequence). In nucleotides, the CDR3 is TGTGCCTGGAGTGTACATGCAGGGGGAGGAACTGAAGCTTTCTTT. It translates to CAWSVHAGGGTEAFF.

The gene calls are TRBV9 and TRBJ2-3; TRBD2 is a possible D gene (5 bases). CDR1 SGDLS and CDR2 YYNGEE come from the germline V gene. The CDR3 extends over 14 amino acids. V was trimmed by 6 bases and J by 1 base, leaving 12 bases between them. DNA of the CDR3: TGTGCCAGCACCGACTATCGGGGCACAGATACGCAGTATTTT. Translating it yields CASTDYRGTDTQYF.

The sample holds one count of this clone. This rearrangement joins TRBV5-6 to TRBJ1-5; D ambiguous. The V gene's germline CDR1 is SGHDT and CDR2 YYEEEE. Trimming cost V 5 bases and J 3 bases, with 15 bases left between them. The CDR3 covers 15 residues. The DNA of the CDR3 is TGTGCCAGCAGTCGGGGAGGGTTCGTCAATCAGCCCCAGCATTTT. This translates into CASSRGGFVNQPQHF.

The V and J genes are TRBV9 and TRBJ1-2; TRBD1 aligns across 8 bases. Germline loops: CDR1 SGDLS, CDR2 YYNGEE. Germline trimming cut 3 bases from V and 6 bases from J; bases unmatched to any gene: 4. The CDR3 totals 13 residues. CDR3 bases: TGTGCCAGCAGCGATGGACAGGGTCATGGCTACACCTTC. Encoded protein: CASSDGQGHGYTF.

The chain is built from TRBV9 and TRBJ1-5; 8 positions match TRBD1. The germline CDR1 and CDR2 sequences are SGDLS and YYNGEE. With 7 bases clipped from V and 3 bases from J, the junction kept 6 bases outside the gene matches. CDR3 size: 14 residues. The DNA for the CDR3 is TGTGCCAGCGGAGGACAGGGAAACAATCAGCCCCAGCATTTT. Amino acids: CASGGQGNNQPQHF.

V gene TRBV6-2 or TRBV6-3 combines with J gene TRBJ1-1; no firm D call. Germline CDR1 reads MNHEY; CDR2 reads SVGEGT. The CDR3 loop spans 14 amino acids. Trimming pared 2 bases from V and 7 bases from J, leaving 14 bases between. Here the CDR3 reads CASSYRGLSSEAFF. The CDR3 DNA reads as TGTGCCAGCAGTTACCGAGGTTTAAGCAGTGAAGCTTTCTTT.

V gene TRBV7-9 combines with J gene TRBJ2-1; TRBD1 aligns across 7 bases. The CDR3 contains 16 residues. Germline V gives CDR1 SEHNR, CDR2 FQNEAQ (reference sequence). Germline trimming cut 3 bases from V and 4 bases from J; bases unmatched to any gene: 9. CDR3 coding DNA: TGTGCCAGCAGCTTGAGGGGGACAGAGATTTACAATGAGCAGTTCTTC. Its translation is CASSLRGTEIYNEQFF.

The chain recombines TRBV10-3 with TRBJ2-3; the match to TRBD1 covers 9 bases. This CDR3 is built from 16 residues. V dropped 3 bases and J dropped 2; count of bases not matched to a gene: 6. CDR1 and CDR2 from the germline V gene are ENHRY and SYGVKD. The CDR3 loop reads CAISELGQGTTDTQYF. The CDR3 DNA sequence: TGTGCCATCAGTGAACTAGGACAGGGGACCACAGATACGCAGTATTTT.

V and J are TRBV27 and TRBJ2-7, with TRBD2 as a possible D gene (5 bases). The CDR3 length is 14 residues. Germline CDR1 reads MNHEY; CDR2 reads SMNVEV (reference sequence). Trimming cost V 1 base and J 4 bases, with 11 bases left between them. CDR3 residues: CASSLYYSVYEQYF. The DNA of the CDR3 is TGTGCCAGCAGTTTATATTATAGCGTGTACGAGCAGTACTTC.